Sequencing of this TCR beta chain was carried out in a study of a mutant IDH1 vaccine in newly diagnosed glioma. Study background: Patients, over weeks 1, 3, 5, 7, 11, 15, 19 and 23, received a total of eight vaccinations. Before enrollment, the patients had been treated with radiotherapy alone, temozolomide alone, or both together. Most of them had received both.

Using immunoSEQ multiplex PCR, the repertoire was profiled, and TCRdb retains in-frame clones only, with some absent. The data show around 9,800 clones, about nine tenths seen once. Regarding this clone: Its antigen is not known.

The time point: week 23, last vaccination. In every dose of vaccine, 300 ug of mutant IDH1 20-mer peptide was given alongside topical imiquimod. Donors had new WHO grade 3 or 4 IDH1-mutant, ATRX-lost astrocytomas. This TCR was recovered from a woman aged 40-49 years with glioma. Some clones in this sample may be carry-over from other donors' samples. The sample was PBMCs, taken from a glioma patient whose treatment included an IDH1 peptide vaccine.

CDR3 residues: CSVAGGSGNQPQHF. CDR3 nucleotides: TGCAGCGTTGCGGGGGGGAGCGGCAATCAGCCCCAGCATTTT. The rearrangement uses TRBV29-1 and TRBJ1-5; weak D call: TRBD1 (5 bases). The CDR3 contains 14 residues. Germline CDR1 SQVTM, CDR2 ANQGSEA. Trimming took off 4 bases at V and 2 bases at J, with 12 bases between the two ends.